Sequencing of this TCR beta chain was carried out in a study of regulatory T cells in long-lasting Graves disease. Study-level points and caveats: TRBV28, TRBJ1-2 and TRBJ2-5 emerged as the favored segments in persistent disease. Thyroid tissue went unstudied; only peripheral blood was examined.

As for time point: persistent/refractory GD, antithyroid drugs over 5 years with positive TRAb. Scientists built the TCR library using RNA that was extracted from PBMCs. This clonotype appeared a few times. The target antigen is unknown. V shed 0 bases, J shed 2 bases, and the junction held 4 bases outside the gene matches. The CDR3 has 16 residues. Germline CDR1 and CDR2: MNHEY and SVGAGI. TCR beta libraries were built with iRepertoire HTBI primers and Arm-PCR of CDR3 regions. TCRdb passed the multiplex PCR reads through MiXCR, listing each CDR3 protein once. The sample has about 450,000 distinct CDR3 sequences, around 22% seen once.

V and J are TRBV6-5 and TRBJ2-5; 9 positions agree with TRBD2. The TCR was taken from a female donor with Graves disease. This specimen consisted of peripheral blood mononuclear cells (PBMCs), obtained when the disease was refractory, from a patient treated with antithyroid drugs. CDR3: CASSYSRTSAQETQYF. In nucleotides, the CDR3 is TGTGCCAGCAGTTACTCACGGACTAGCGCGCAAGAGACCCAGTACTTC.